Listed here are 29 T cell receptor beta chains from one sample, sequenced in a study of CD8 T cells in ankylosing spondylitis. One entry per CDR3 protein, called by TCRdb with MiXCR from the 5' RACE reads. The sample has 300,000 to 350,000 distinct CDR3 sequences, under 25% seen once. Sequencing input: blood, either unsorted or a sorted T cell fraction (not recorded which). The origin of the receptors is a female donor with ankylosing spondylitis or in good health (not recorded which).

The CDR3 here is CSANSGTGRTDTQYF. The CDR3 DNA is TGCAGTGCTAATTCCGGGACAGGACGCACAGATACGCAGTATTTT. The chain employs TRBV20-1 and TRBJ2-3; TRBD1 matches 8 bases. J was trimmed by 1 base and V by 4 bases; bases with no gene match: 7. The CDR3 has 15 residues. Germline V lookup: CDR1 DFQATT, CDR2 SNEGSKA (reference sequence).

This clonotype was seen ten or more times. This chain uses TRBV24-1 with TRBJ1-4; no definite D call. The ends were cut back, 4 bases at V and 3 bases at J, with 23 bases in the middle. The CDR3 is made up of 19 amino acids. The V gene's germline CDR1 is KGHDR and CDR2 SFDVKD. This CDR3 is CATSEHSRVFERANEKLFF. The CDR3 region has the DNA TGTGCCACCAGTGAGCATAGTCGAGTGTTCGAACGAGCTAATGAAAAACTGTTTTTT.

This chain uses TRBV11-2 with TRBJ1-2; possible D gene TRBD1, 5 bases. Trimming removed 1 base from V and 3 bases from J, with 12 bases in between. The length of the CDR3 is 15 residues. Germline-derived CDR1 and CDR2 are SGHAT and FQNNGV. CDR3 nucleotide sequence: TGTGCCAGCAGCTTAGTCGGACGAGGGGACTATGGCTACACCTTC. It codes for CASSLVGRGDYGYTF. Variable domain in full (rest from reference TRBV11-2 and TRBJ1-2): EAGVAQSPRYKIIEKRQSVAFWCNPISGHATLYWYQQILGQGPKLLIQFQNNGVVDDSQLPKDRFSAERLKGVDSTLKIQPAKLEDSAVYLCASSLVGRGDYGYTFGSGTRLTVV.

This clonotype has at least ten counts. This rearrangement joins TRBV20-1 to TRBJ2-3, with TRBD2 matching over 8 bases. Germline V gene sequence: CDR1 DFQATT, CDR2 SNEGSKA (reference sequence). J gave up 4 bases and V 4 bases, and 4 bases lay outside the gene matches. CDR3 length equals 13 residues. The CDR3 nucleotides read TGCAGTGCTACTAGCGGGTACCCAGATACGCAGTATTTT. This translates into CSATSGYPDTQYF.

This rearrangement joins TRBV5-6 to TRBJ1-5, with a weak D call TRBD1 (6 bases). CDR1 is SGHDT, CDR2 YYEEEE, per germline. The CDR3 length is 15 residues. V gave up 2 bases and J gave up 3 bases, with 12 bases separating them. The DNA of the CDR3 is TGTGCCAGCAGCTTAGGGAACAGGGCCAATCAGCCCCAGCATTTT. This translates into CASSLGNRANQPQHF.

This clonotype came up a few times. The chain employs TRBV5-1 and TRBJ2-5; D uncertain. V lost 0 bases, J lost 1 base, and 7 bases lay in between. The germline V gene has CDR1 SGHRS and CDR2 YFSETQ. The CDR3 consists of 14 residues. The CDR3 loop reads CASSLGQSQETQYF. DNA of the CDR3: TGCGCCAGCAGCTTGGGACAAAGCCAAGAGACCCAGTACTTC.

This chain joins TRBV29-1 and TRBJ1-5; perhaps TRBD1 as D (6 bases). The germline V and J ends were trimmed by 6 bases and 6 bases, with 12 bases remaining between them. Germline V lookup: CDR1 SQVTM, CDR2 ANQGSEA. The CDR3 is made up of 12 amino acids. DNA of the CDR3: TGCAGCGTCGAGGACAGATCTCAGCCCCAGCATTTT. Amino acid sequence: CSVEDRSQPQHF.

This clonotype was counted ten times or more. CDR3 amino acids: CSASWLKAFLPYNEQFF. Written as DNA, the CDR3 is TGCAGTGCTAGTTGGCTAAAGGCGTTTCTTCCCTACAATGAGCAGTTCTTC. The J gene is TRBJ2-1, the V gene TRBV20-1; D call uncertain. Trimming pared 3 bases from V and 2 bases from J, leaving 20 bases between. This CDR3 is 17 amino acids long. CDR1 is DFQATT and CDR2 is SNEGSKA in the germline V gene (reference sequence).

This chain uses TRBV21-1 with TRBJ2-1; TRBD1 reflects the table's D call only, with no check against the DNA. TRBV21-1 has pseudogene status. The CDR3 covers 16 residues. In nucleotides, the CDR3 is TGTGCCAGCATCAGGACAGACCAATTTAGCAGGAATGAGCAGTTCTTC. Translation gives CASIRTDQFSRNEQFF.

The chain has TRBV6-1 and TRBJ2-1; TRBD2 agrees at 11 bases. The V gene's germline CDR1 is MNHNS and CDR2 SASEGT. The CDR3 spans 18 residues. Trimming removed 5 bases from V and 0 bases from J; junction bases left unmatched: 9. The CDR3 coding sequence is TGTGCCAGCAGTCCCGGGACTAGCGGACACTACTCCTACAATGAGCAGTTCTTC. Protein product: CASSPGTSGHYSYNEQFF.

This clonotype was observed a handful of times. The chain joins TRBV6-2 or TRBV6-3 to TRBJ1-2; D may be TRBD1 (6 bases). This CDR3 has 13 residues. From germline, CDR1 is MNHEY and CDR2 SVGEGT. Between the trimmed V and J ends, which lost 2 bases and 7 bases, there was a span of 11 bases. The CDR3 DNA reads TGTGCCAGCAGTTACGGGACATCGTTTGGCTACACCTTC. It translates to CASSYGTSFGYTF.

The rearrangement joins TRBV11-2 to TRBJ2-7; TRBD2 agrees at 9 bases. This CDR3 spans 15 amino acids. The V segment lost 5 bases and the J segment 5 bases; nucleotides outside the gene matches: 10. The V gene's germline CDR1 is SGHAT and CDR2 FQNNGV. CDR3 loop: CASSALEGTSHEQYF. CDR3 in DNA: TGTGCCAGCAGCGCACTAGAAGGGACTAGCCACGAGCAGTACTTC.

This chain links TRBV12-3 or TRBV12-4 with TRBJ2-2; D remains unclear. Trimming shortened V by 7 bases and J by 6 bases, and 21 bases separated the two germline ends. The CDR3 extends over 16 amino acids. The CDR3 region is CASTPLRNGPSGELFF. In DNA, the CDR3 is TGTGCCAGCACCCCCCTTCGAAACGGCCCTTCCGGGGAGCTGTTTTTT.

The chain joins TRBV7-3 to TRBJ2-2; 10 bases map to TRBD1. Trimming took 5 bases from V and 3 from J; bases not matched to a gene: 9. CDR1 is SGHTA, CDR2 FQGTGA, per germline. CDR3 length: 17 residues. This CDR3 reads CASSPPSGTGDTGELFF. The CDR3 region has the DNA TGTGCCAGCAGCCCGCCGTCCGGGACAGGGGACACCGGGGAGCTGTTTTTT.

This clonotype was detected ten times or more. The chain has TRBV7-6 and TRBJ2-7; 9 bases are shared with TRBD1. The germline CDR1 and CDR2 sequences are SGHVS and FNYEAQ. The CDR3 loop spans 12 amino acids. J was trimmed by 5 bases and V by 6 bases; bases with no gene match: 2. In DNA, the CDR3 is TGTGCCAGCAGTTGGACAGGGGACGAGCAGTACTTC. Its protein is CASSWTGDEQYF.

This clonotype was found a few times. J is TRBJ1-6 and V is TRBV9; D uncertain. V lost 4 bases and J 0 bases, leaving 11 bases between the germline ends. Looked up from germline, CDR1 is SGDLS and CDR2 is YYNGEE. This CDR3 is 16 amino acids long. The CDR3 DNA follows: TGTGCCAGCAGCACCCGGTTAAGCTCCTATAATTCACCCCTCCACTTT. Encoded protein: CASSTRLSSYNSPLHF.

The table lists this clonotype with a few counts. The genes are TRBV6-2 or TRBV6-3 and TRBJ2-1; TRBD2 might be the D (5 bases). The V end lost 4 bases, the J end lost 6 bases, and 10 bases lay between the germline ends. Germline loops: CDR1 MNHEY, CDR2 SVGEGT. The CDR3 runs to 13 residues. The CDR3 is CASSLYSVNEQFF. The CDR3 coding sequence is TGTGCCAGCAGTTTGTATAGCGTCAATGAGCAGTTCTTC.

This clonotype was observed a handful of times. V and J are TRBV7-8 and TRBJ2-1; D assignment may be TRBD1 or TRBD2 (5 bases each). There are 16 residues in the CDR3. The V end was cut by 7 bases, the J end by 2 bases, with 18 bases between. The germline gives CDR1 SGHVS, CDR2 FQNEAQ. The CDR3 loop reads CASKGPGLFTYNEQFF. In DNA, the CDR3 is TGTGCCAGCAAGGGACCGGGCCTCTTTACCTACAATGAGCAGTTCTTC. Together with reference TRBV7-8 and TRBJ2-1, the CDR3 gives the full variable domain: GAGVSQSPRYKVAKRGQDVALRCDPISGHVSLFWYQQALGQGPEFLTYFQNEAQLDKSGLPSDRFFAERPEGSVSTLKIQRTQQEDSAVYLCASKGPGLFTYNEQFFGPGTRLTVL.

The V call is TRBV2, the J call TRBJ2-5; TRBD2 agrees at 13 bases. Germline V gene lookup returns CDR1 SNHLY and CDR2 FYNNEI. The CDR3 has 18 amino acids. The V segment lost 1 base and the J segment 2 bases; nucleotides outside the gene matches: 7. The chain's CDR3 is CASSEGTSGSWGQETQYF. In nucleotides, the CDR3 is TGTGCCAGCAGTGAAGGGACTAGCGGGAGTTGGGGGCAAGAGACCCAGTACTTC.

The chain carries TRBV20-1 and TRBJ1-1, with D possibly matching TRBD1 (5 bases). Trimming left V 3 bases short and J 4 bases short, with 15 bases between. The CDR3 has 14 residues. Germline V gene sequence: CDR1 DFQATT, CDR2 SNEGSKA (reference sequence). The DNA of the CDR3 is TGCAGTGCTAGGGTTAGAAGGGGCCGCACTGAAGCTTTCTTT. Translated, it gives CSARVRRGRTEAFF.

This clonotype was seen a few times. The V and J genes are TRBV20-1 and TRBJ1-2; D is undetermined. This CDR3 comprises 11 residues. The germline V gene has CDR1 DFQATT and CDR2 SNEGSKA (reference sequence). The V gene lost 5 bases and the J gene lost 2 bases, with 6 bases spanning the gap. The CDR3 bases are TGCAGTGCTTCCATGAACTATGGCTACACCTTC. Protein: CSASMNYGYTF.

This clonotype was counted many times. The chain employs TRBV20-1 and TRBJ2-1; 13 nucleotides match TRBD2. V was clipped by 4 bases and J by 7 bases; unmatched bases: 16. From germline, CDR1 is DFQATT and CDR2 SNEGSKA (reference sequence). CDR3 size: 18 residues. The CDR3 region has the DNA TGCAGTGCTACCCCGGGACTAGCGGGGCAGGTATTTGGGAATGAGCAGTTCTTC. This encodes CSATPGLAGQVFGNEQFF.

This rearrangement joins TRBV18 to TRBJ1-1; tentatively, D is TRBD1 (5 bases). CDR3 length: 16 residues. From germline, CDR1 is KGHSH and CDR2 LQKENI. Trimming removed 3 bases at V and 4 bases at J, with 18 bases between. The CDR3 protein is CASSPSPHGRGTEAFF. DNA of the CDR3: TGTGCCAGCTCACCTTCCCCACATGGGAGGGGCACTGAAGCTTTCTTT.

The chain has TRBV29-1 and TRBJ2-5; D may be TRBD1 or TRBD2 (6 bases each). V lost 4 bases to trimming and J lost 1 base, with 16 bases between them. From germline, CDR1 is SQVTM and CDR2 ANQGSEA. The CDR3 is 15 residues long. The CDR3 reads CSVGKGGTGQETQYF. CDR3 in DNA: TGCAGCGTTGGAAAAGGGGGGACCGGCCAAGAGACCCAGTACTTC. The full variable domain, in which reference TRBV29-1 and TRBJ2-5 provide the parts outside the CDR3, is SAVISQKPSRDICQRGTSLTIQCQVDSQVTMMFWYRQQPGQSLTLIATANQGSEATYESGFVIDKFPISRPNLTFSTLTVSNMSPEDSSIYLCSVGKGGTGQETQYFGPGTRLLVL.

This chain's CDR3 is CASSLDPGLAGGEQFF. DNA for the CDR3: TGTGCCAGCAGCCTAGACCCGGGACTAGCGGGAGGTGAGCAGTTCTTC. The genes are TRBV7-2 and TRBJ2-1; 15 bases are shared with TRBD2. From germline, CDR1 is SGHTA and CDR2 FQGNSA. Unmatched junction bases numbered 8, after V lost 5 bases and J lost 9 bases. The CDR3 spans 16 residues. The entire variable domain, with the rest obtained from reference TRBV7-2 and TRBJ2-1, is as follows: GAGVSQSPSNKVTEKGKDVELRCDPISGHTALYWYRQSLGQGLEFLIYFQGNSAPDKSGLPSDRFSAERTGGSVSTLTIQRTQQEDSAVYLCASSLDPGLAGGEQFFGPGTRLTVL.

The V call is TRBV20-1, the J call TRBJ2-1; 9 nucleotides line up with TRBD2. Germline lookup yields CDR1 DFQATT and CDR2 SNEGSKA (reference sequence). Trimming removed 1 base from V and 7 bases from J; junction bases left unmatched: 5. The CDR3 consists of 14 residues. This CDR3 is CSARGVAGDNEQFF. The CDR3 coding sequence is TGCAGTGCTAGAGGAGTAGCGGGAGATAATGAGCAGTTCTTC.

This chain uses TRBV7-7 with TRBJ2-5; possibly TRBD1 or TRBD2 for D (5 bases each). The CDR3 loop spans 15 amino acids. Looked up from germline, CDR1 is SSHAT and CDR2 is FNYEAQ (reference sequence). Trimming took off 1 base at V and 1 base at J, with 10 bases between the two ends. The CDR3 region is CASSLVGVGQETQYF. The CDR3 coding sequence is TGTGCCAGCAGCTTAGTGGGGGTTGGCCAAGAGACCCAGTACTTC. Full variable domain (rest looked up from reference TRBV7-7 and TRBJ2-5): GAGVSQSPRYKVTKRGQDVTLRCDPISSHATLYWYQQALGQGPEFLTYFNYEAQPDKSGLPSDRFSAERPEGSISTLTIQRTEQRDSAMYRCASSLVGVGQETQYFGPGTRLLVL.

This clonotype was detected a few times. The chain joins TRBV5-1 to TRBJ1-1; the D is unclear. V was cut by 7 bases and J by 1 base, with 11 bases left in between. CDR1 is SGHRS, CDR2 YFSETQ, per germline. The CDR3 covers 13 residues. The chain's CDR3 is CASEGNPNTEAFF. CDR3 sequence (DNA): TGCGCCAGCGAGGGAAACCCGAACACTGAAGCTTTCTTT. Full variable domain (outside the CDR3, taken from reference TRBV5-1 and TRBJ1-1): KAGVTQTPRYLIKTRGQQVTLSCSPISGHRSVSWYQQTPGQGLQFLFEYFSETQRNKGNFPGRFSGRQFSNSRSEMNVSTLELGDSALYLCASEGNPNTEAFFGQGTRLTVV.

This clonotype turned up a few times. The CDR3 sequence is CASSTPGLVNEQYF. The CDR3 coding sequence is TGTGCCAGCAGCACCCCGGGACTAGTTAACGAGCAGTACTTC. J is TRBJ2-7 and V is TRBV7-9; TRBD2 matches 8 bases. Germline CDR1 and CDR2: SEHNR and FQNEAQ (reference sequence). With 5 bases clipped from V and 5 bases from J, the junction kept 8 bases outside the gene matches. The CDR3 totals 14 residues. Drawing the rest from reference TRBV7-9 and TRBJ2-7, the complete variable domain is DTGVSQNPRHKITKRGQNVTFRCDPISEHNRLYWYRQTLGQGPEFLTYFQNEAQLEKSRLLSDRFSAERPKGSFSTLEIQRTEQGDSAMYLCASSTPGLVNEQYFGPGTRLTVT.